Following are 22 T cell receptor beta chains from one sample sequenced in a study of cytomegalovirus exposure and HLA in healthy donors. The PCR had 60 Vbeta and 13 Jbeta primers. Only in-frame clones appear in the TCRdb table, and some are missing; sequencing was by immunoSEQ multiplex PCR. The table includes roughly 200,000 clones, about 77% detected once. The material sequenced was PBMCs. Receptors originate from a woman aged 30 to 39 in good health and CMV-seronegative.

The V and J genes are TRBV19 and TRBJ2-5, with 10 bases aligning to TRBD1. Looked up from germline, CDR1 is LNHDA and CDR2 is SQIVND (reference sequence). The CDR3 runs to 15 residues. V gave up 3 bases and J gave up 5 bases; unmatched junction bases: 6. CDR3 sequence: CASSMDRGIGETQYF. Written as DNA, the CDR3 is TGTGCCAGTAGTATGGACAGGGGGATAGGGGAGACCCAGTACTTC.

CDR3 coding DNA: TGTGCCAGCAGCTTATTACCCGGGTTCGCAGTAAATGAAAAACTGTTTTTT. This translates into CASSLLPGFAVNEKLFF. The chain links TRBV7-8 to TRBJ1-4; no clear D gene. The CDR3 is 17 residues long. Germline V gene sequence: CDR1 SGHVS, CDR2 FQNEAQ. V was shortened by 2 bases and J by 5 bases, with 18 bases between the two germline ends. Combining the CDR3 with reference TRBV7-8 and TRBJ1-4 gives the whole variable domain GAGVSQSPRYKVAKRGQDVALRCDPISGHVSLFWYQQALGQGPEFLTYFQNEAQLDKSGLPSDRFFAERPEGSVSTLKIQRTQQEDSAVYLCASSLLPGFAVNEKLFFGSGTQLSVL.

J is TRBJ1-2 and V is TRBV28; 11 nucleotides align to TRBD1. The germline V gene has CDR1 MDHEN and CDR2 SYDVKM. The CDR3 is 15 residues long. V lost 6 bases and J lost 8; bases outside the gene matches: 11. The CDR3 loop is CASSPFGQGARGYTF. The DNA for the CDR3 is TGTGCCAGCAGCCCTTTCGGACAGGGGGCGAGAGGCTACACCTTC.

The rearrangement links TRBV5-1 to TRBJ1-1, with no clear D. Trimming removed 0 bases from V and 1 base from J, with 7 bases in between. The CDR3 consists of 14 residues. Germline CDR1 reads SGHRS; CDR2 reads YFSETQ. CDR3 nucleotides: TGCGCCAGCAGCTTGGAACGGGGGAACACTGAAGCTTTCTTT. This codes for CASSLERGNTEAFF.

V and J are TRBV6-1 and TRBJ2-7; TRBD2 matches at 7 bases. V shed 6 bases, J shed 2 bases, and the junction held 10 bases outside the gene matches. CDR3 length equals 15 residues. CDR1 and CDR2 from the germline V gene are MNHNS and SASEGT. The CDR3 coding sequence is TGTGCCAGCAGCGGGGGGTGGGACGGAGCCTACGAGCAGTACTTC. Its translation: CASSGGWDGAYEQYF.

The J gene is TRBJ2-1, the V gene TRBV2; 8 bases align to TRBD1. V dropped 8 bases and J dropped 3; count of bases not matched to a gene: 12. Germline values: CDR1 SNHLY, CDR2 FYNNEI. This CDR3 contains 16 residues. The CDR3 bases are TGTGCCAGCTCGACCCCCCGGGACAGGAGCTACAATGAGCAGTTCTTC. Translating it yields CASSTPRDRSYNEQFF.

This clone was seen a few times. The chain joins TRBV5-4 to TRBJ1-1; no clear D gene. The CDR3 totals 14 residues. In germline, CDR1 is SGHNT, CDR2 YYREEE (reference sequence). V was shortened by 1 base and J by 0 bases, with 7 bases between the two germline ends. The CDR3 region is CASSLRLLNTEAFF. The CDR3 nucleotides read TGTGCCAGCAGCTTGAGACTCTTGAACACTGAAGCTTTCTTT.

This clone showed up just a few times. The V and J genes are TRBV6-5 and TRBJ2-7; the D gene is possibly TRBD2 (6 bases). The V gene lost 5 bases and the J gene lost 5 bases, with 19 bases spanning the gap. There are 15 residues in the CDR3. Germline V gives CDR1 MNHEY, CDR2 SVGAGI. As DNA, the CDR3 is TGTGCCAGCAGTCGTTACGGACTATTCTTTGACGAGCAGTACTTC. Residues: CASSRYGLFFDEQYF.

The chain joins TRBV5-1 to TRBJ1-2; D gene unclear. With 1 base removed from V and 4 bases from J, the gap between germline ends came to 11 bases. This CDR3 region has 14 residues. Looked up from germline, CDR1 is SGHRS and CDR2 is YFSETQ. CDR3 DNA sequence: TGCGCCAGCAGCTTGAACGACATAGGCTATGGCTACACCTTC. Protein product: CASSLNDIGYGYTF.

The chain uses TRBV7-9 and TRBJ2-1, with 9 bases aligning to TRBD2. The CDR3 covers 17 residues. Per the germline V gene, CDR1 is SEHNR and CDR2 is FQNEAQ (reference sequence). The trim removed 5 bases at V and 2 bases at J, leaving 10 bases unmatched. The CDR3, as DNA: TGTGCCAGCAGCCATGGGGGGACTAGCAGGACCTACAATGAGCAGTTCTTC. Protein product: CASSHGGTSRTYNEQFF.

The rearrangement uses TRBV10-3 and TRBJ1-5, with TRBD1 as a possible D gene (6 bases). This CDR3 contains 14 residues. V lost 6 bases and J 4 bases, leaving 13 bases between the germline ends. Germline loops: CDR1 ENHRY, CDR2 SYGVKD. CDR3 DNA: TGTGCCATCAGCAGACCAGGGGAGAATCAGCCCCAGCATTTT. As protein: CAISRPGENQPQHF.

This chain connects TRBV7-3 to TRBJ1-1, with 7 bases matching TRBD1. The J segment lost 1 base and the V segment lost 5 bases, leaving 7 bases of the junction unmatched. The CDR3 extends over 15 amino acids. Germline CDR1 reads SGHTA; CDR2 reads FQGTGA. The chain's CDR3 is CASSTAGGPNTEAFF. CDR3 DNA sequence: TGTGCCAGCAGCACGGCAGGGGGTCCGAACACTGAAGCTTTCTTT.

This clone was observed a few times. The chain uses TRBV5-6 and TRBJ1-2; 8 nucleotides align to TRBD1. Per the germline V gene, CDR1 is SGHDT and CDR2 is YYEEEE. There are 14 residues in the CDR3. Trimming at V came to 4 bases and at J to 4 bases, leaving 6 bases not matched to a gene. CDR3 region: CASSPKGQAYGYTF. The CDR3 DNA reads as TGTGCCAGCAGCCCTAAGGGACAGGCCTATGGCTACACCTTC.

The chain has TRBV19 and TRBJ2-1; TRBD2 might be the D (5 bases). Trimming removed 3 bases at V and 5 bases at J, with 11 bases between. CDR1 is LNHDA and CDR2 is SQIVND in the germline V gene (reference sequence). This CDR3 contains 14 residues. CDR3 nucleotide sequence: TGTGCCAGTAGTATCCCGGGAAGGAACAATGAGCAGTTCTTC. Amino acids: CASSIPGRNNEQFF.

The V gene is TRBV6-5, the J gene TRBJ2-1, with D possibly TRBD2 on 7 matching bases. Germline CDR1 is MNHEY and CDR2 is SVGAGI. V was clipped by 11 bases and J by 15 bases, with 20 bases between them. The CDR3 contains 11 residues. CDR3 region: CAAGGPRGTFF. The CDR3 DNA follows: TGTGCCGCCGGGGGGCCGAGAGGAACGTTCTTC.

This chain connects TRBV6-6 to TRBJ2-7; TRBD1 might be the D (6 bases). The CDR3 contains 16 residues. Per germline, CDR1 MNHNY and CDR2 SVGAGI (reference sequence). V was clipped by 0 bases and J by 4 bases, with 16 bases between them. The CDR3 DNA follows: TGTGCCAGCAGTTACTCTCCGACAGGAGCCACTTACGAGCAGTACTTC. Translating it yields CASSYSPTGATYEQYF.

This chain links TRBV7-8 with TRBJ2-7, with 11 bases fitting TRBD1. The germline gives CDR1 SGHVS, CDR2 FQNEAQ. The V and J ends lost 4 bases and 3 bases, in that order; junction bases with no gene match: 11. This CDR3 region has 17 residues. The CDR3 coding sequence is TGTGCCAGCAGCTACCCCCCGGCCGGGACAGGGGGCTACGAGCAGTACTTC. This translates into CASSYPPAGTGGYEQYF.

The rearrangement links TRBV27 to TRBJ1-1, with TRBD1 matching 8 bases. The CDR3 totals 14 residues. With V trimmed by 3 bases and J by 1 base, 1 base remained unmatched. Germline values: CDR1 MNHEY, CDR2 SMNVEV (reference sequence). The CDR3 DNA reads as TGTGCCAGCAGTTTCGACAGGGGGAACACTGAAGCTTTCTTT. Protein sequence: CASSFDRGNTEAFF.

V and J are TRBV29-1 and TRBJ2-1; 9 bases match TRBD2. After removal of 5 bases from V and 7 bases from J, the junction contained 9 bases not matched to a gene. This CDR3 contains 14 residues. Per the germline V gene, CDR1 is SQVTM and CDR2 is ANQGSEA. This CDR3 reads CSVSLAGKVNEQFF. As DNA, the CDR3 is TGCAGCGTTTCCCTAGCGGGAAAAGTGAATGAGCAGTTCTTC.

V and J are TRBV2 and TRBJ1-1; TRBD1 agrees at 9 bases. The CDR3 loop spans 15 amino acids. CDR1 is SNHLY, CDR2 FYNNEI, per germline. J lost 7 bases, V lost 8 bases, and 14 bases had no gene match. CDR3 sequence reads: CASGGGDRAVFEAFF. The CDR3 region has the DNA TGTGCCAGCGGAGGTGGGGACAGGGCTGTCTTTGAAGCTTTCTTT.

The gene calls are TRBV5-4 and TRBJ2-2, with D possibly being TRBD2 (6 bases). The CDR3 runs to 14 residues. Germline-derived CDR1 and CDR2 are SGHNT and YYREEE (reference sequence). Trimming left V 4 bases short and J 1 base short, with 8 bases between. The CDR3 loop reads CASSTGLNTGELFF. CDR3 DNA sequence: TGTGCCAGCAGCACGGGACTGAACACCGGGGAGCTGTTTTTT.

The genes are TRBV6-5 and TRBJ2-5; 10 nucleotides agree with TRBD1. Germline CDR1 MNHEY, CDR2 SVGAGI. The junction had 6 bases not matched to a gene; V was cut back by 4 bases and J by 4 bases. This CDR3 spans 15 amino acids. The CDR3 DNA reads as TGTGCCAGCAGTTCCCTGGACAGGGGGAGAGAGACCCAGTACTTC. It yields the protein CASSSLDRGRETQYF.